The 14 T cell receptor beta chains presented below share a single source sample, sequenced in a study of identifying expanded T cells in peripheral blood (dated by TCRdb to about 2019). Library creation used the immunoSEQ multiplex PCR assay. Drawn from immuneACCESS, this table holds only the in-frame rearrangements with V and J called that TCRdb kept. Clones are partly lost; checked studies trace under half to an unresolved V gene and leave the rest unexplained. This sample comprises more than 95,000 clones, about four fifths of them detected only once. The ten top clones hold 2.5% to 3.5% of the sample. The sequencing sample was made of blood. Every receptor here comes from a person aged 18 to 69 in good health.

The V and J genes are TRBV11-3 and TRBJ1-1; D is ambiguous. The CDR3 contains 16 residues. Looked up from germline, CDR1 is SGHNT and CDR2 is YENEEA. Trimming removed 5 bases from V and 1 base from J, with 17 bases in between. This CDR3 reads CASSPNSDLGNTEAFF. The CDR3 nucleotides read TGTGCCAGCAGCCCAAACAGCGACCTGGGGAACACTGAAGCTTTCTTT.

The chain carries TRBV4-3 and TRBJ1-1; maybe TRBD1 (6 bases). Germline CDR1 is LGHNA and CDR2 is YSLEER. The germline V and J ends were trimmed by 0 bases and 4 bases, with 18 bases remaining between them. CDR3 length equals 17 residues. The CDR3 reads CASSQDPSAGDGTEAFF. CDR3 nucleotides: TGCGCCAGCAGCCAAGACCCCTCCGCAGGGGATGGCACTGAAGCTTTCTTT.

This chain joins TRBV11-3 and TRBJ2-7; 8 bases are shared with TRBD2. This CDR3 spans 16 amino acids. Trimming removed 5 bases from V and 2 bases from J; junction bases left unmatched: 11. Germline V gives CDR1 SGHNT, CDR2 YENEEA. DNA for the CDR3: TGTGCCAGCAGCCCCAGCCGGCGGGGGGAGACCTACGAGCAGTACTTC. Residues: CASSPSRRGETYEQYF.

A few counts support this clone. The chain couples TRBV30 to TRBJ1-4, with D perhaps TRBD1 (5 bases). The CDR3 is 12 amino acids. Germline V gives CDR1 GTSNPN, CDR2 SVGIG (reference sequence). The V end was cut by 1 base, the J end by 9 bases, with 9 bases between. In nucleotides, the CDR3 is TGTGCCTGGAGTGACAACAGGAAAAAACTGTTTTTT. This gives the protein CAWSDNRKKLFF.

CDR3 in amino acids: CATMPFGDSTEAFF. For the CDR3, the DNA is TGTGCCACCATGCCGTTTGGGGACAGCACTGAAGCTTTCTTT. The chain recombines TRBV27 with TRBJ1-1, with 7 bases lining up with TRBD1. The CDR3 sequence is 14 residues long. Trimming at V came to 10 bases and at J to 4 bases, leaving 12 bases not matched to a gene. Germline V gene data show CDR1 as MNHEY and CDR2 as SMNVEV (reference sequence).

The V and J genes are TRBV7-2 and TRBJ2-6; possibly TRBD1 for D (6 bases). V was shortened by 7 bases and J by 2 bases, with 12 bases between the two germline ends. The CDR3 totals 15 residues. CDR1 and CDR2 from the germline V gene are SGHTA and FQGNSA. CDR3 sequence reads: CASTNRVAGANVLTF. In DNA, the CDR3 is TGTGCCAGCACCAACAGGGTGGCTGGGGCCAACGTCCTGACTTTC.

Only a few counts were recorded for this clone. This chain joins TRBV4-3 and TRBJ1-5, with a possible D match to TRBD1 (5 bases). The germline CDR1 and CDR2 sequences are LGHNA and YSLEER. Trimming shortened V by 1 base and J by 4 bases, and 14 bases separated the two germline ends. This CDR3 has 16 residues. DNA for the CDR3: TGCGCCAGCAGCCAAGTTCTCGGTTGGGGGAATCAGCCCCAGCATTTT. Protein product: CASSQVLGWGNQPQHF.

J is TRBJ2-1 and V is TRBV6-6; D possibly corresponds to TRBD2 (7 bases). The CDR3 length is 16 residues. Germline-derived CDR1 and CDR2 are MNHNY and SVGAGI (reference sequence). V lost 2 bases, J lost 8 bases, and 19 bases lay in between. The CDR3 reads CASSYGRGPVGYEQFF. The DNA for the CDR3 is TGTGCCAGCAGTTACGGGCGGGGGCCCGTGGGGTATGAGCAGTTCTTC.

This clone was seen once. One end of the junction does not line up with germline, which may come from a read error. The chain uses TRBV7-2 and TRBJ2-3; 8 nucleotides line up with TRBD2. Germline assignment: CDR1 SGHTA and CDR2 FQGNSA. The CDR3 extends over 15 amino acids. This chain's CDR3 is CASSLVGGATNTQYF. In DNA, the CDR3 is TGTGCCAGCAGCTTAGTCGGGGGGGCCACAAATACGCAGTATTTT.

The chain has TRBV5-6 and TRBJ1-1, with D possibly being TRBD1 (5 bases). CDR1 is SGHDT and CDR2 is YYEEEE in the germline V gene. V lost 5 bases, J lost 5 bases, and 13 bases lay in between. The CDR3 is 13 residues long. The DNA for the CDR3 is TGTGCCAGCAGTCTACTTGGGGGTACTGAAGCTTTCTTT. Translated: CASSLLGGTEAFF.

The chain links TRBV6-1 to TRBJ1-2; 8 bases agree with TRBD1. Germline V CDR1 and CDR2: MNHNS, SASEGT. V shed 7 bases, J shed 8 bases, and the junction held 9 bases outside the gene matches. The CDR3 has 13 amino acids. CDR3 amino acids: CASIGQGIWGYTF. The DNA of the CDR3 is TGTGCCAGCATAGGACAGGGAATATGGGGCTACACCTTC.

The chain is built from TRBV7-2 and TRBJ2-7, with a tentative D call TRBD1 (5 bases). This CDR3 has 15 amino acids. V lost 1 base and J lost 2, with 12 bases in between. From germline, CDR1 is SGHTA and CDR2 FQGNSA. Here the CDR3 reads CASSLDLLTAYEQYF. The DNA for the CDR3 is TGTGCCAGCAGCTTAGACCTACTGACAGCCTACGAGCAGTACTTC.

V and J are TRBV10-3 and TRBJ1-2, with a tentative D call TRBD1 (5 bases). CDR1 and CDR2 from the germline V gene are ENHRY and SYGVKD. The CDR3 runs 14 residues. V lost 6 bases and J 8 bases, leaving 19 bases between the germline ends. CDR3 residues: CAIRPNRGTLGYTF. CDR3 DNA: TGTGCCATCAGACCTAATAGGGGCACCTTGGGCTACACCTTC.

CDR3: CAISRGGDEKLFF. CDR3 bases: TGTGCCATCAGTAGAGGGGGCGATGAAAAACTGTTTTTT. The gene calls are TRBV10-3 and TRBJ1-4; 7 bases align to TRBD1. The CDR3 has 13 amino acids. The junction had 3 bases not matched to a gene; V was cut back by 5 bases and J by 6 bases. The germline V gene encodes CDR1 ENHRY and CDR2 SYGVKD.